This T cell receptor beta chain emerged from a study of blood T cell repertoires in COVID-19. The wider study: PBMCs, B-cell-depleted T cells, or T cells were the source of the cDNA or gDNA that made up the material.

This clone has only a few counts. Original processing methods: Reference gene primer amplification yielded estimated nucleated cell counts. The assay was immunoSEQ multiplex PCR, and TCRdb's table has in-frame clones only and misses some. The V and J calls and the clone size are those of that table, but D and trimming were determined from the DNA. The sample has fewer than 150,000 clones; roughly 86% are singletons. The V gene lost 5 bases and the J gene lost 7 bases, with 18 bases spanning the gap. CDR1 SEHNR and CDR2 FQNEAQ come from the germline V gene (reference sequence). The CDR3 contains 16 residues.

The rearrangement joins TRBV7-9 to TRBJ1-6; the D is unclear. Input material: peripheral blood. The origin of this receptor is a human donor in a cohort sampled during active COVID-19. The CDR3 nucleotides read TGTGCCAGCAGCCCGATCCGGGCGGGCCTGAATTCACCCCTCCACTTT. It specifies CASSPIRAGLNSPLHF.